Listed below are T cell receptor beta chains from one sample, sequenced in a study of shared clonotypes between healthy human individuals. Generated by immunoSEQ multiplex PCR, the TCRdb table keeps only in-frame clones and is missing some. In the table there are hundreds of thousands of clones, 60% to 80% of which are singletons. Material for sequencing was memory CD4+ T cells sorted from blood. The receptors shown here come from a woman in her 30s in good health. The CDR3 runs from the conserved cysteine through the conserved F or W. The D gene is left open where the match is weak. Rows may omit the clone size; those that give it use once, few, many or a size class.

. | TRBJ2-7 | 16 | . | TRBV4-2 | CASSQEGRARPYEQYF
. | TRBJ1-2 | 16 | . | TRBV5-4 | CASSSAYQTGAYGYTF
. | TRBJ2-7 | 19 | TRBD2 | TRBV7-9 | CASSLRETSGRAIPDEQYF
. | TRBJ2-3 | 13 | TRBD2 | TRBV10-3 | CAISGTTSDTQYF
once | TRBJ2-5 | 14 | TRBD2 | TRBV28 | CASSRGLAGETQYF
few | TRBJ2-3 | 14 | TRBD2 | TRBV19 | CASRGGSGADTQYF
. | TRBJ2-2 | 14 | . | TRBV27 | CASMLRVYRGELFF
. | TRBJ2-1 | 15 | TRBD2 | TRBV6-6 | CASTHQGLDGEGQFF
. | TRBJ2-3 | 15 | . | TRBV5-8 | CASSAGGGIRVTQYF
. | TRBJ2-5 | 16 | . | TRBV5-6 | CASSLLRAVFGETQYF
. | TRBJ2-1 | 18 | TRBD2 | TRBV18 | CASSPPETILAGDDEQFF
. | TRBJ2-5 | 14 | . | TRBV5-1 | CASSLEKGRETQYF
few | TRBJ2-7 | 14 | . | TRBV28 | CASSVTGGGYEQYF
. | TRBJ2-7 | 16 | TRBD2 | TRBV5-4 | CASSLAGSGSTYEQYF
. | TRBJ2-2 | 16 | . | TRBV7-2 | CASSSRQGGSTGELFF
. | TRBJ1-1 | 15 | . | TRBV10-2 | CASNSGTGANTEAFF
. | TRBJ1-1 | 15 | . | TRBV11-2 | CASSLNTGYDTEAFF
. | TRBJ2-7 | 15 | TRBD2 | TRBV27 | CASRGTSGTSYEQYF
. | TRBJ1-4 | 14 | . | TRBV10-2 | CASSDVGSHEKLFF
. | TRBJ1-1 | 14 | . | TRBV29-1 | CSVGDPRENTEAFF
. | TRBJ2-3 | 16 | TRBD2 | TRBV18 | CASSLTSGTRRDTQYF
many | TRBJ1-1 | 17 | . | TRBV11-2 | CASSYPPRGRGGTEAFF
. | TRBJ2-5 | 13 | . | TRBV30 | CAWSVNLRKTQYF
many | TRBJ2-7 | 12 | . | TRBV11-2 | CASSVDGYEQYF
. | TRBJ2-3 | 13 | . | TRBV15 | CATRRGGTDTQYF
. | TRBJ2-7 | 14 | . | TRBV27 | CASKTGFGVSEQYF
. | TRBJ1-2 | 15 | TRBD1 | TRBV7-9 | CASAESRGQVYGYTF
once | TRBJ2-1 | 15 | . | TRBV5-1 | CASSLDYQLYNEQFF
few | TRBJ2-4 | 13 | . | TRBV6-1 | CASDLAGQNIQYF
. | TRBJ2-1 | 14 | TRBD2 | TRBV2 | CASSTSLADNEQFF
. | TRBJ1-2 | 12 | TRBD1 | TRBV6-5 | CASRKTGSGYTF
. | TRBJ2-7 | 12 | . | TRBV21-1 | CASAQAAYEQYF
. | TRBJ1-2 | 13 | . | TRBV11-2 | CASSWTVIYGYTF
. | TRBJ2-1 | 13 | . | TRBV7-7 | CASSLDRYNEQFF
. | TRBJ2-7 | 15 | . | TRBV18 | CASSPVQGLGYEQYF